This T cell receptor (beta chain) was sequenced in a study of T cell responses to AZD1222 COVID-19 vaccine. TCRdb keeps only in-frame clones here, not all; method: immunoSEQ multiplex PCR. The data contain roughly 58,000 clones, about 85% of them singletons. General study results and limits: Dominant at 160-218 and 743-854, vaccine-associated CD4 TCRs also spanned spike. Targeting of unmutated variant regions was reportedly seen in nearly half of spike-specific TCRs.

A word on this clone: Its antigen is still unknown.

Unmatched junction bases numbered 1, after V lost 7 bases and J lost 4 bases. The CDR3 has 12 residues. Germline V gives CDR1 SGHAT, CDR2 FQNNGV. This specimen was peripheral blood, taken on day 0 of MenACWY control vaccination. This sequence joins TRBV11-2 and TRBJ2-3; TRBD2 matches 8 bases. This clonotype was obtained from an adult in good health. Here the CDR3 DNA reads TGTGCCAGCAACGGGGGGGCAGATACGCAGTATTTT. This codes for CASNGGADTQYF.